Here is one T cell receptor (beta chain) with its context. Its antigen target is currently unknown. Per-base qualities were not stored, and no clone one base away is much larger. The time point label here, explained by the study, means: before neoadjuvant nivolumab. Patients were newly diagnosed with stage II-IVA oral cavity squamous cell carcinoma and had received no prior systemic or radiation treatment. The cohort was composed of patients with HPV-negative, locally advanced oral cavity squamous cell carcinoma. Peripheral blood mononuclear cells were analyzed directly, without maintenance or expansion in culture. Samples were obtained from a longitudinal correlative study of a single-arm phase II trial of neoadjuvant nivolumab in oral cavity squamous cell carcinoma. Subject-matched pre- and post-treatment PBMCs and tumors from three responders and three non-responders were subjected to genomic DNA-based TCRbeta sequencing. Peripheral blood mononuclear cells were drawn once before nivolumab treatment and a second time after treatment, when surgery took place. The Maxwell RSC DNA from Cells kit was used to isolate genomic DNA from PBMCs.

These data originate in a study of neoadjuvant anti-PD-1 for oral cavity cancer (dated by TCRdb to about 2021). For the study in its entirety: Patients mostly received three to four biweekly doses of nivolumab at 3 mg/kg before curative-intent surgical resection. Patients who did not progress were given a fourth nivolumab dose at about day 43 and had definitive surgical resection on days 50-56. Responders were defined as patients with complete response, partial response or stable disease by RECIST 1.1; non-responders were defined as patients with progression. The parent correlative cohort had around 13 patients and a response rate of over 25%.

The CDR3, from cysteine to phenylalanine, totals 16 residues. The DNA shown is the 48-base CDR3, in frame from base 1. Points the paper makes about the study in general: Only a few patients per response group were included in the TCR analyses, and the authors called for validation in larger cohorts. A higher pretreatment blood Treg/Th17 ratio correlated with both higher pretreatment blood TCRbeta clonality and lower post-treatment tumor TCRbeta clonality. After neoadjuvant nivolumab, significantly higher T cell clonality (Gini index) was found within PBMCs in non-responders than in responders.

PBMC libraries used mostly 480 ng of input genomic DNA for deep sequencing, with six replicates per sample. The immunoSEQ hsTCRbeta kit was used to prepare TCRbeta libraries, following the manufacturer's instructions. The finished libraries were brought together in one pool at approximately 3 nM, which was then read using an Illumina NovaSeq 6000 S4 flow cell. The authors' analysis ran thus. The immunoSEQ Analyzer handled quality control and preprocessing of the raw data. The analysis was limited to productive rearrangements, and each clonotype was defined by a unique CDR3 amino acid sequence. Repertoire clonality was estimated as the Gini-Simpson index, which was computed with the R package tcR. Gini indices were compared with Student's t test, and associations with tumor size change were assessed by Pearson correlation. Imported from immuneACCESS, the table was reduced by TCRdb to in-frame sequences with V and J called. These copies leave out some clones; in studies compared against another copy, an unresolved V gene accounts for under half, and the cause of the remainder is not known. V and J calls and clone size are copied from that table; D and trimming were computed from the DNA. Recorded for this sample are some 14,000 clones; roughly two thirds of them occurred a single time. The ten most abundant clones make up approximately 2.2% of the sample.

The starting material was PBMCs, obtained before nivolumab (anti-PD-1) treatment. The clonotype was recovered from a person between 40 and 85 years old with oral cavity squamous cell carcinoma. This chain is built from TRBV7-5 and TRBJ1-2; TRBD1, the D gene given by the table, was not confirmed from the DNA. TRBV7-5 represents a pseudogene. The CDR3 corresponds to CARSFFPGQGLLGYTF. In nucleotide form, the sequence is TGTGCCAGAAGCTTTTTTCCGGGACAGGGTTTGTTGGGCTACACCTTC.